This T cell receptor beta chain originates from a study of prognosis after radiotherapy for stage I lung cancer. About the study: With a biologically effective dose of at least 100 Gy, radiotherapy took the form of SBRT split into 3 to 5 fractions. Study outcomes and limitations: Reportedly, the usage of TRBV and TRBJ genes was not the same in patients with and without metastases.

This clonotype was picked up many times. Its target is unknown. Genomic DNA was subjected to two-round multiplex PCR for amplification of TCR beta CDR3. The use of primers specific to each TRBV and TRBJ gene characterized first-round PCR. MiXCR, run by TCRdb on the multiplex PCR reads, gives a single entry per CDR3 protein. Of fewer than 25,000 distinct CDR3 sequences listed, about 46% are singletons. The CDR3 sequence is 17 residues long. Per the germline V gene, CDR1 is MGHRA and CDR2 is YSYEKL. Trimming took off 0 bases at V and 0 bases at J, with 14 bases between the two ends. Two sampling time points were used, and six milliliters of peripheral blood were drawn at each.

This TCR was recovered from a donor aged 50 or older with non-small cell lung cancer. The source was PBMCs, collected before or after stereotactic body radiation therapy (not recorded which). The chain couples TRBV4-1 to TRBJ1-2; the D gene is possibly TRBD1 (6 bases). CDR3 in amino acids: CASSQDWVGGPNYGYTF. CDR3 bases: TGCGCCAGCAGCCAAGATTGGGTGGGGGGGCCTAACTATGGCTACACCTTC.